This T cell receptor beta chain derives from a study of patients and donors after allogeneic stem cell transplantation. A single record per CDR3 protein comes from TCRdb applying MiXCR to the RT-PCR reads. The sample comprises about 410,000 distinct CDR3 sequences, 15% to 20% of which are singletons, and less than 9.5% rests with the top ten. Sequencing was performed on blood, either unsorted or a sorted T cell fraction (not recorded which). The clonotype was recovered from a human donor who was either an allogeneic HSCT recipient or a stem cell or donor lymphocyte infusion donor (not recorded which). It is not recorded whose cells these are; they may come from a transplant donor.

CDR3 coding DNA: TGCAGTGCTAGAGATGCGAGCGGGAGTTTGTACGAGCAGTACTTC. It yields the protein CSARDASGSLYEQYF. The rearrangement uses TRBV20-1 and TRBJ2-7; TRBD2 agrees at 8 bases. The CDR3 spans 15 residues. Germline V gene sequence: CDR1 DFQATT, CDR2 SNEGSKA (reference sequence). Germline trimming cut 0 bases from V and 4 bases from J; bases unmatched to any gene: 8.